These 19 T cell receptor beta chains originate from one sample sequenced in a study of blood T cell repertoires in COVID-19. Sequencing was performed with immunoSEQ multiplex PCR; in TCRdb, only in-frame clones are kept and a portion is missing. The sample yields 200,000 to 250,000 clones, roughly 84% seen once. The material sequenced was peripheral blood. These receptors all stem from a woman aged 40 to 55 who had recovered from COVID-19.

The rearrangement uses TRBV28 and TRBJ1-2, with 8 bases identical to TRBD1. V lost 8 bases and J lost 4; bases outside the gene matches: 15. Germline V gene data show CDR1 as MDHEN and CDR2 as SYDVKM. CDR3 length: 16 amino acids. The CDR3 sequence: CASGLELPGGVYGYTF. DNA of the CDR3: TGTGCCAGCGGATTAGAACTTCCAGGGGGCGTCTATGGCTACACCTTC.

This clone came up once. J is TRBJ2-1 and V is TRBV29-1, with 11 bases identical to TRBD2. Unmatched junction bases numbered 6, after V lost 1 base and J lost 7 bases. The CDR3 has 15 residues. The germline V gene has CDR1 SQVTM and CDR2 ANQGSEA. The CDR3 region is CSVEGPTSGENEQFF. CDR3 sequence (DNA): TGCAGCGTTGAAGGCCCGACTAGCGGGGAGAATGAGCAGTTCTTC.

The V and J genes are TRBV9 and TRBJ2-3; TRBD2 matches at 8 bases. The CDR3 is made up of 16 amino acids. J was trimmed by 5 bases and V by 1 base; bases with no gene match: 9. Germline V lookup: CDR1 SGDLS, CDR2 YYNGEE. This CDR3 is CASSVRSLAGGDTQYF. CDR3 DNA: TGTGCCAGCAGCGTAAGGTCCCTAGCGGGTGGAGATACGCAGTATTTT.

The rearrangement uses TRBV6-5 and TRBJ2-5, with TRBD1 matching over 9 bases. Germline V gene data show CDR1 as MNHEY and CDR2 as SVGAGI. The V segment lost 8 bases and the J segment 6 bases; nucleotides outside the gene matches: 7. The CDR3 is 13 amino acids. The CDR3 DNA is TGTGCCAGCGGGACAGGGATCGTAAAGACCCAGTACTTC. This encodes CASGTGIVKTQYF.

The V gene is TRBV5-3, the J gene TRBJ2-1, with D possibly TRBD1 on 6 matching bases. TRBV5-3 is an open reading frame, and its role is uncertain. Deletions cut 8 bases from V and 3 bases from J, with 12 bases between. CDR3 length: 13 amino acids. This CDR3 is CASRVGGYNEQFF. CDR3 nucleotides: TGTGCCAGCCGCGTAGGGGGCTACAATGAGCAGTTCTTC.

The chain uses TRBV19 and TRBJ1-1, with 8 bases fitting TRBD1. This CDR3 has 14 amino acids. CDR1 is LNHDA, CDR2 SQIVND, per germline (reference sequence). Trimming removed 4 bases from V and 4 bases from J; junction bases left unmatched: 5. In DNA form, the CDR3 reads TGTGCCAGTAGTACTCGACAGGGGTTCACTGAAGCTTTCTTT. Translation: CASSTRQGFTEAFF.

V is TRBV11-3 and J is TRBJ2-2; D possibly corresponds to TRBD2 (6 bases). The CDR3 covers 15 residues. V lost 3 bases and J 6 bases, leaving 14 bases between the germline ends. From germline, CDR1 is SGHNT and CDR2 YENEEA. In DNA, the CDR3 is TGTGCCAGCAGCTTGGAGGGGATTGGTGCCGGGGAGCTGTTTTTT. Protein product: CASSLEGIGAGELFF.

The V call is TRBV29-1, the J call TRBJ2-1, with no clear D. The germline gives CDR1 SQVTM, CDR2 ANQGSEA. The germline V and J ends were trimmed by 3 bases and 8 bases, with 11 bases remaining between them. This CDR3 region has 12 residues. CDR3 DNA: TGCAGCGTTGAGCGGCAGTTCGATGAGCAGTTCTTC. It yields the protein CSVERQFDEQFF.

This sequence joins TRBV2 and TRBJ1-2; 7 bases are a match to TRBD1. The V and J ends lost 6 bases and 7 bases, in that order; junction bases with no gene match: 8. The length of the CDR3 is 13 residues. In germline, CDR1 is SNHLY, CDR2 FYNNEI. CDR3 coding DNA: TGTGCCAGCAGAGACAGGGAGGTCAGTGGCTACACCTTC. It encodes CASRDREVSGYTF.

The chain employs TRBV2 and TRBJ1-1, with D tentatively TRBD1 (6 bases). The CDR3 has 11 amino acids. Trimming took 6 bases from V and 12 from J, leaving 14 bases between them. Per the germline V gene, CDR1 is SNHLY and CDR2 is FYNNEI. The CDR3 nucleotides read TGTGCCAGCAGCGACAGGTTTTTGCCTTTCTTT. Its protein product is CASSDRFLPFF.

This chain uses TRBV11-1 with TRBJ2-1; D is ambiguous. Trimming took off 1 base at V and 10 bases at J, with 11 bases between the two ends. This CDR3 is built from 13 residues. CDR1 and CDR2 (germline): SGHAT, FQDESV (reference sequence). CDR3: CASSLGIGSEQFF. CDR3 coding DNA: TGTGCCAGCAGCTTAGGGATTGGTAGCGAGCAGTTCTTC.

The CDR3 sequence: CASSPPGLTGETQYF. The CDR3 bases are TGTGCCAGCAGCCCCCCGGGACTGACTGGGGAGACCCAGTACTTC. The chain carries TRBV7-2 and TRBJ2-5; tentatively, D is TRBD2 (6 bases). Trimming removed 5 bases at V and 5 bases at J, with 18 bases between. The germline V gene has CDR1 SGHTA and CDR2 FQGNSA. There are 15 residues in the CDR3.

The chain couples TRBV10-3 to TRBJ1-5, with D possibly TRBD1 on 6 matching bases. Germline V lookup: CDR1 ENHRY, CDR2 SYGVKD. V lost 2 bases, J lost 3 bases, and 11 bases lay in between. The CDR3 covers 15 residues. Here the CDR3 reads CAISEATGFNQPQHF. CDR3 bases: TGTGCCATCAGTGAGGCCACAGGGTTCAATCAGCCCCAGCATTTT.

The V and J genes are TRBV4-1 and TRBJ1-5; the match to TRBD1 covers 8 bases. J was trimmed by 0 bases and V by 3 bases; bases with no gene match: 7. The CDR3 is made up of 17 amino acids. Germline-derived CDR1 and CDR2 are MGHRA and YSYEKL. The CDR3 sequence: CASSQDRDAYSNQPQHF. CDR3 sequence (DNA): TGCGCCAGCAGCCAGGACAGGGACGCATATAGCAATCAGCCCCAGCATTTT.

This clone showed up just once. The chain is built from TRBV19 and TRBJ2-7; D call uncertain. The V and J ends lost 0 bases and 6 bases respectively, with 12 bases between them. The CDR3 has 14 amino acids. Looked up from germline, CDR1 is LNHDA and CDR2 is SQIVND (reference sequence). CDR3 DNA sequence: TGTGCCAGTAGTATAGATCAGTCTGGAGTCGAGCAGTACTTC. Its translation: CASSIDQSGVEQYF.

The genes are TRBV5-1 and TRBJ2-3; no definite D call. V lost 7 bases to trimming and J lost 5 bases, with 8 bases between them. This CDR3 comprises 11 residues. CDR1 and CDR2 (germline): SGHRS, YFSETQ. The CDR3 region has the DNA TGCGCCAGCGCCGGTATAGATACGCAGTATTTT. Protein: CASAGIDTQYF.

The chain uses TRBV12-3 or TRBV12-4 and TRBJ2-5; D possibly corresponds to TRBD1 (5 bases). Trimming cost V 8 bases and J 5 bases, with 12 bases left between them. This CDR3 region has 12 residues. CDR3 coding DNA: TGTGCCAGCGCCAGGGTTTACGAGACCCAGTACTTC. This gives the protein CASARVYETQYF.

This clone was detected only once. The V and J genes are TRBV6-4 and TRBJ1-2; maybe TRBD1 (6 bases). The V gene's germline CDR1 is MRHNA and CDR2 SNTAGT. This CDR3 comprises 15 residues. V lost 0 bases to trimming and J lost 2 bases, with 10 bases between them. As DNA, the CDR3 is TGTGCCAGCAGTGACTCGCCCCAGGGGAACTATGGCTACACCTTC. This sequence encodes CASSDSPQGNYGYTF.

This rearrangement joins TRBV30 to TRBJ2-7; no clear D. Germline V lookup: CDR1 GTSNPN, CDR2 SVGIG (reference sequence). CDR3 length: 13 amino acids. Trimming took off 0 bases at V and 4 bases at J, with 10 bases between the two ends. CDR3 region: CAWSVRLAYEQYF. In nucleotides, the CDR3 is TGTGCCTGGAGTGTACGCCTGGCATACGAGCAGTACTTC.